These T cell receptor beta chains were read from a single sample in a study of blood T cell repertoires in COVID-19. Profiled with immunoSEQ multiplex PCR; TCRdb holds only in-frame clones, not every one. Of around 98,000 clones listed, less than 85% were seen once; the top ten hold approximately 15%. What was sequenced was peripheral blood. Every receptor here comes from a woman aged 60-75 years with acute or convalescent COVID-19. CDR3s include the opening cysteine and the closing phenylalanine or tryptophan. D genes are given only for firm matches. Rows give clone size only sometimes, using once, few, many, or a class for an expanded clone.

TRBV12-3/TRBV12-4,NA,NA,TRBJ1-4,CASCDNTGEKLFF,TGTGCCAGCTGTGACAATACAGGGGAAAAACTGTTTTTT
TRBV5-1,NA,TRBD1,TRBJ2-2,CASSQGDHTGELFF,TGCGCCAGCAGCCAGGGGGACCACACCGGGGAGCTGTTTTTT
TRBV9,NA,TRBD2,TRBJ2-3,CASSVGAGDTDTQYF,TGTGCCAGCAGCGTAGGCGCGGGAGACACAGATACGCAGTATTTT
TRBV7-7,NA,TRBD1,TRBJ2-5,CASSYTGGSETQYF,TGTGCTAGCAGCTACACAGGGGGCTCTGAGACCCAGTACTTC
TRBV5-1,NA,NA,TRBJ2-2,CASSLGRNTGELFF,TGCGCCAGCAGCTTGGGCAGGAACACCGGGGAGCTGTTTTTT
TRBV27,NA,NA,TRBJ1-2,CASSLGPLGGDYGYTF,TGTGCCAGCAGTTTGGGCCCCTTGGGGGGTGACTATGGCTACACCTTC
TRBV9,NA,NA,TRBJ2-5,CASSLQGFETQYF,TGTGCCAGCAGCCTGCAGGGCTTTGAGACCCAGTACTTC
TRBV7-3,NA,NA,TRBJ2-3,CASSPNSVLSTDTQYF,TGTGCCAGCAGCCCTAATTCGGTTTTGAGCACAGATACGCAGTATTTT
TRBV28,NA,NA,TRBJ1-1,CASSPRHYTEAFF,TGTGCCAGCAGTCCGCGACATTACACTGAAGCTTTCTTT
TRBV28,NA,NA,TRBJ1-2,CASRIDSNYGYTF,TGTGCCAGCAGAATCGACTCTAACTATGGCTACACCTTC
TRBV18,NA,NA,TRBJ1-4,CASSPPEQKPTNEKLFF,TGTGCCAGCTCACCACCTGAACAGAAACCAACTAATGAAAAACTGTTTTTT
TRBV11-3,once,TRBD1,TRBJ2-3,CASSSGQGNTDTQYF,TGTGCCAGCAGCTCCGGACAGGGGAACACAGATACGCAGTATTTT
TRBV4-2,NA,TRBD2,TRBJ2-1,CASSRRLAGGDEQFF,TGTGCCAGCAGCCGACGACTAGCGGGGGGGGATGAGCAGTTCTTC
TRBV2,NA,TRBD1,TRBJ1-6,CASSVQGAPSSPLHF,TGTGCCAGCAGTGTACAGGGGGCGCCAAGTTCACCCCTCCACTTT
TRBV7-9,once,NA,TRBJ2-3,CASSLAGADTQYF,TGTGCCAGCAGCTTAGCAGGGGCAGATACGCAGTATTTT
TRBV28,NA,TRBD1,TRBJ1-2,CASSLAGGNYGYTF,TGTGCCAGCAGTTTAGCAGGGGGGAACTATGGCTACACCTTC
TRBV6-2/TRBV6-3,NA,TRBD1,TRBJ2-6,CASSPGGSGANVLTF,TGTGCCAGCAGTCCAGGGGGCTCTGGGGCCAACGTCCTGACTTTC
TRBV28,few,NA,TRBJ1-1,CATTSLGGRTEAFF,TGTGCCACCACGTCCTTGGGGGGGAGGACTGAAGCTTTCTTT
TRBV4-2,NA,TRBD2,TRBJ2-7,CASSQDLAGGREQYF,TGTGCCAGCAGCCAAGATCTAGCGGGGGGGCGCGAGCAGTACTTC
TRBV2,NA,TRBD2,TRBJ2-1,CASKWTSGPNEQFF,TGTGCCAGCAAGTGGACTAGCGGTCCTAATGAGCAGTTCTTC
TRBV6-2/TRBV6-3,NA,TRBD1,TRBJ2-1,CASSDRQGAYNEQFF,TGTGCCAGCAGTGACCGACAGGGCGCCTACAATGAGCAGTTCTTC
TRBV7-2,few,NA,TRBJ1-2,CASSPRTDPNYGYTF,TGTGCCAGCAGCCCTCGGACAGACCCTAACTATGGCTACACCTTC
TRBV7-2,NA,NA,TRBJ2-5,CASSFPQLGQGTQYF,TGTGCCAGCAGCTTCCCTCAACTGGGCCAAGGGACCCAGTACTTC
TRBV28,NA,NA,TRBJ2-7,CASFSNYEQYF,TGTGCCAGCTTTTCTAACTACGAGCAGTACTTC